These 17 T cell receptor beta chains originate from one sample sequenced in a study of T-cell memory formation after mild COVID-19. TCRdb reanalysed the 5' RACE reads using MiXCR and keeps one entry per CDR3 protein. Of just over 60,000 distinct CDR3 sequences in the sample, about 9.4% were seen once. Material: PBMCs or a T cell subset sorted from them (not recorded which). The receptors originated from a man aged 18 to 35 who had mild COVID-19 (a few samples of this study predate the infection). Cell type and time point are not known.

The rearrangement joins TRBV13 to TRBJ1-5, with 8 bases fitting TRBD1. With V trimmed by 5 bases and J by 5 bases, 14 bases remained unmatched. The CDR3 is 17 amino acids. CDR1 PRHDT and CDR2 FYEKMQ come from the germline V gene (reference sequence). The CDR3 nucleotides read TGTGCCAGCAGCCCACCGGGCGGACAGGGTAGAGATCAGCCCCAGCATTTT. As protein: CASSPPGGQGRDQPQHF.

The gene calls are TRBV7-2 and TRBJ1-1; unclear D gene. CDR3 length equals 15 residues. Germline assignment: CDR1 SGHTA and CDR2 FQGNSA. V lost 1 base and J lost 2, with 11 bases in between. CDR3 residues: CASSLVGVTNTEAFF. The CDR3, as DNA: TGTGCCAGCAGCTTAGTTGGGGTTACAAACACTGAAGCTTTCTTT.

The V gene is TRBV7-8, the J gene TRBJ1-4; D is undetermined. Germline V gives CDR1 SGHVS, CDR2 FQNEAQ. CDR3 length: 13 amino acids. Trimming removed 5 bases at V and 3 bases at J, with 7 bases between. The CDR3 sequence is CASSPASNEKLFF. CDR3 DNA sequence: TGTGCCAGCAGCCCAGCCTCTAATGAAAAACTGTTTTTT.

The rearrangement links TRBV12-3 or TRBV12-4 to TRBJ2-2; tentatively, D is TRBD2 (5 bases). The CDR3 is 15 residues long. Trimming pared 1 base from V and 7 bases from J, leaving 13 bases between. In nucleotides, the CDR3 is TGTGCCAGCAGTTTAGGGGGTAGCGATGGCGGGGAGCTGTTTTTT. Encoded protein: CASSLGGSDGGELFF.

This clonotype was counted a few times. V and J are TRBV29-1 and TRBJ2-5, with TRBD1 as a possible D gene (5 bases). Trimming pared 2 bases from V and 4 bases from J, leaving 14 bases between. There are 14 residues in the CDR3. Germline V gives CDR1 SQVTM, CDR2 ANQGSEA. The CDR3 spells CSVEKTARGETQYF. The CDR3 coding sequence is TGCAGCGTTGAAAAGACAGCTCGCGGAGAGACCCAGTACTTC.

This clonotype has a count of ten or more. CDR3 loop: CASRPQGAKNIQYF. The CDR3 coding sequence is TGTGCCAGCAGACCTCAGGGCGCCAAAAACATTCAGTACTTC. The chain joins TRBV7-2 to TRBJ2-4; tentatively, D is TRBD1 (5 bases). CDR1 and CDR2 from the germline V gene are SGHTA and FQGNSA. With 6 bases removed from V and 1 base from J, the gap between germline ends came to 10 bases. This CDR3 is 14 amino acids long.

This clonotype occurred a few times. The rearrangement uses TRBV15 and TRBJ1-2, with D possibly matching TRBD1 (5 bases). This CDR3 contains 15 residues. V gave up 0 bases and J gave up 7 bases, with 15 bases separating them. Germline CDR1 reads LNHNV; CDR2 reads YYDKDF (reference sequence). CDR3 DNA: TGTGCCACCAGCAGAGATTTAACAGGATGGAGTGGCTACACCTTC. This encodes CATSRDLTGWSGYTF.

This chain uses TRBV5-4 with TRBJ2-2; the D gene is possibly TRBD1 (6 bases). V shed 0 bases and J shed 4 bases, with 10 bases lying between them. Germline V lookup: CDR1 SGHNT, CDR2 YYREEE (reference sequence). CDR3 length: 15 residues. The CDR3 is CASSLGTDGTGELFF. The CDR3, as DNA: TGTGCCAGCAGCTTGGGGACAGATGGCACCGGGGAGCTGTTTTTT.

This clonotype was detected a few times. The chain's CDR3 is CASSLGRQGSGELFF. For the CDR3, the DNA is TGTGCCAGCAGTTTAGGGCGGCAGGGGAGCGGGGAGCTGTTTTTT. The chain links TRBV12-3 or TRBV12-4 to TRBJ2-2, with D maybe TRBD1 (6 bases). The CDR3 loop spans 15 amino acids. Trimming removed 1 base at V and 7 bases at J, with 13 bases between.

This clonotype was counted a few times. The rearrangement links TRBV12-3 or TRBV12-4 to TRBJ1-5; weak D call: TRBD1 (5 bases). The ends were cut back, 3 bases at V and 7 bases at J, with 10 bases in the middle. CDR3 length equals 13 residues. CDR3 nucleotide sequence: TGTGCCAGCAGTTTGGGGGAACAGCAGCCCCAGCATTTT. Residues: CASSLGEQQPQHF.

The V and J genes are TRBV5-1 and TRBJ2-3; D perhaps matches TRBD2 (5 bases). The CDR3 extends over 13 amino acids. Germline V gives CDR1 SGHRS, CDR2 YFSETQ. V was clipped by 0 bases and J by 6 bases, with 8 bases between them. CDR3 in amino acids: CASSLGTSDTQYF. The CDR3 nucleotides read TGCGCCAGCAGCTTGGGCACTAGTGATACGCAGTATTTT. Combining the CDR3 with reference TRBV5-1 and TRBJ2-3 gives the whole variable domain KAGVTQTPRYLIKTRGQQVTLSCSPISGHRSVSWYQQTPGQGLQFLFEYFSETQRNKGNFPGRFSGRQFSNSRSEMNVSTLELGDSALYLCASSLGTSDTQYFGPGTRLTVL.

The chain employs TRBV3-2 and TRBJ2-1; whether TRBD2, the table's D call, matches the DNA was not checked. TRBV3-2 is annotated as a pseudogene. CDR3 length: 13 amino acids. The CDR3 here is CASSPSGGNEQFF. As DNA, the CDR3 is TGTGCCAGCAGCCCTAGCGGGGGGAATGAGCAGTTCTTC.

This clonotype was picked up a small number of times. The chain is built from TRBV20-1 and TRBJ2-3; D gene uncertain. CDR3 size: 14 residues. V was cut by 4 bases and J by 0 bases, with 11 bases left in between. Germline loops: CDR1 DFQATT, CDR2 SNEGSKA (reference sequence). The CDR3 here is CSATPGLSTDTQYF. CDR3 bases: TGCAGTGCTACCCCTGGGCTGAGCACAGATACGCAGTATTTT.

This clonotype was seen repeatedly, ten times or more. The J gene is TRBJ1-6, the V gene TRBV7-2, with 11 bases identical to TRBD1. CDR3 length: 16 amino acids. The V gene's germline CDR1 is SGHTA and CDR2 FQGNSA. Germline trimming cut 6 bases from V and 7 bases from J; bases unmatched to any gene: 8. The CDR3 DNA sequence: TGTGCCAGCAGTGGGACAGGGGGACGAATCAATTCACCCCTCCACTTT. Protein sequence: CASSGTGGRINSPLHF.

This clonotype was recorded many times. The CDR3 spells CASTNGDRTNNEQFF. CDR3 nucleotide sequence: TGTGCCAGCACCAACGGGGATAGGACGAACAATGAGCAGTTCTTC. The chain employs TRBV7-9 and TRBJ2-1, with a tentative D call TRBD2 (5 bases). Trimming took off 7 bases at V and 5 bases at J, with 18 bases between the two ends. Germline V gene data show CDR1 as SEHNR and CDR2 as FQNEAQ (reference sequence). CDR3 length equals 15 residues. The variable domain in full, completed from reference TRBV7-9 and TRBJ2-1, reads DTGVSQNPRHKITKRGQNVTFRCDPISEHNRLYWYRQTLGQGPEFLTYFQNEAQLEKSRLLSDRFSAERPKGSFSTLEIQRTEQGDSAMYLCASTNGDRTNNEQFFGPGTRLTVL.

V usage is TRBV5-1 and J usage is TRBJ1-4; no clear D. This CDR3 region has 14 residues. Germline CDR1 reads SGHRS; CDR2 reads YFSETQ. The V end was cut by 7 bases, the J end by 8 bases, with 18 bases between. The CDR3 loop reads CASGIDPVSEKLFF. The CDR3, as DNA: TGCGCCAGCGGTATTGACCCGGTGTCAGAAAAACTGTTTTTT.

This clonotype has at least ten counts. The V call is TRBV6-1, the J call TRBJ2-1; TRBD1 matches at 9 bases. The CDR3 is 14 residues long. The trim removed 5 bases at V and 9 bases at J, leaving 8 bases unmatched. CDR1 and CDR2 (germline): MNHNS, SASEGT. The CDR3: CASSIGQGWTEQFF. CDR3 coding DNA: TGTGCCAGCAGTATAGGACAGGGGTGGACTGAGCAGTTCTTC.